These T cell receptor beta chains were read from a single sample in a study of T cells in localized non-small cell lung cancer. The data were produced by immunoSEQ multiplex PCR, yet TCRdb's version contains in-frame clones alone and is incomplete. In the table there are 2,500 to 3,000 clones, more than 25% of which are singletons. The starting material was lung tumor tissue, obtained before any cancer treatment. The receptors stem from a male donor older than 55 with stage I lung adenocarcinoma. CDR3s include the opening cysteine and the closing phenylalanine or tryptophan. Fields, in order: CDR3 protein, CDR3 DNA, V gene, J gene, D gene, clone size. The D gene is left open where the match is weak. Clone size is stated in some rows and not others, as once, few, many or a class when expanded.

CASSVAVTGADTQYF,TGTGCCAGCAGCGTAGCCGTGACAGGGGCAGATACGCAGTATTTT,TRBV9,TRBJ2-3,TRBD1,-
CASSLRGGGETQYF,TGCGCCAGCAGCCTCAGGGGGGGTGGAGAGACCCAGTACTTC,TRBV5-1,TRBJ2-5,-,few
CASSFSRVQKETQYF,TGTGCCAGCAGTTTTTCCAGGGTACAAAAAGAGACCCAGTACTTC,TRBV28,TRBJ2-5,-,medium-sized
CASSYSISETRQINTEAFF,TGTGCCAGCAGTTACTCGATCTCGGAGACACGTCAAATCAACACTGAAGCTTTCTTT,TRBV6-8,TRBJ1-1,-,-
CASSPMGTENTEAFF,TGTGCCAGCTCACCGATGGGGACAGAGAACACTGAAGCTTTCTTT,TRBV18,TRBJ1-1,TRBD1,few
CASSQVNRVGHEAFF,TGTGCCAGCAGCCAAGTAAACAGGGTGGGGCACGAAGCTTTCTTT,TRBV11-3,TRBJ1-1,-,-
CASASASSGANVLTF,TGTGCCAGCGCTTCGGCCAGCTCTGGGGCCAACGTCCTGACTTTC,TRBV28,TRBJ2-6,-,few
CASSPWTGGNYGYTF,TGTGCCAGCAGCCCGTGGACAGGTGGCAACTATGGCTACACCTTC,TRBV11-3,TRBJ1-2,TRBD1,few
CASSLVTTGGEAFF,TGTGCCAGCAGCTTGGTAACTACAGGGGGTGAAGCTTTCTTT,TRBV11-3,TRBJ1-1,TRBD1,few
CASSYKQGAGGYTF,TGTGCCAGCAGTTACAAGCAGGGGGCAGGAGGCTACACCTTC,TRBV6-8,TRBJ1-2,TRBD1,medium-sized
CASSWGTVGNTIYF,TGTGCCAGCAGTTGGGGGACGGTTGGAAACACCATATATTTT,TRBV28,TRBJ1-3,-,-
CASSLESTVLDTEAFF,TGTGCCAGCAGTCTCGAATCCACCGTCTTGGACACTGAAGCTTTCTTT,TRBV28,TRBJ1-1,-,few
CASSLGFGGQLTGELFF,TGTGCCAGCAGCCTTGGCTTCGGGGGGCAGTTAACCGGGGAGCTGTTTTTT,TRBV11-3,TRBJ2-2,-,many
CASSPSGANVLTF,TGTGCCAGCTCTCCCTCTGGGGCCAACGTCCTGACTTTC,TRBV18,TRBJ2-6,-,few
CASSTGVGSSYEQYF,TGCGCCAGCAGCACCGGGGTGGGGAGCTCCTACGAGCAGTACTTC,TRBV1,TRBJ2-7,-,-
CASSPPWSDTQYF,TGTGCCAGCTCACCACCGTGGTCAGATACGCAGTATTTT,TRBV18,TRBJ2-3,-,-
CASNLWATNTGELFF,TGTGCCAGCAACCTCTGGGCCACGAACACCGGGGAGCTGTTTTTT,TRBV6-8,TRBJ2-2,-,few
CASSIQGVVETQYF,TGTGCCAGTAGTATCCAGGGGGTTGTAGAGACCCAGTACTTC,TRBV19,TRBJ2-5,TRBD1,few
CAWSVRLRDLQYF,TGTGCCTGGAGTGTACGCTTAAGAGATTTACAGTACTTC,TRBV30,TRBJ2-7,-,-
CASSPRDWDNEQFF,TGTGCCAGCAGCCCCCGGGACTGGGACAATGAGCAGTTCTTC,TRBV9,TRBJ2-1,-,-
CSALIGRGANTDTQYF,TGCAGCGCTTTGATAGGGCGGGGCGCGAACACAGATACGCAGTATTTT,TRBV29-1,TRBJ2-3,-,-
CASSIAPGHSYNEQFF,TGTGCCAGTAGTATAGCTCCGGGGCACTCCTACAATGAGCAGTTCTTC,TRBV19,TRBJ2-1,-,-
CASSVASSSTDTQYF,TGTGCCAGCAGCGTAGCTTCTAGTAGCACAGATACGCAGTATTTT,TRBV9,TRBJ2-3,-,medium-sized
CASSPVGGGNNEQFF,TGTGCCAGCAGCCCCGTCGGGGGGGGTAACAATGAGCAGTTCTTC,TRBV11-3,TRBJ2-1,TRBD2,medium-sized
CASSRVGQGQNEQFF,TGTGCCAGCTCGAGAGTAGGACAGGGACAAAATGAGCAGTTCTTC,TRBV18,TRBJ2-1,TRBD1,few
CASITGQGLNQPQHF,TGTGCCAGCATTACGGGACAGGGCTTGAATCAGCCCCAGCATTTT,TRBV6-8,TRBJ1-5,TRBD1,large
CASSSYYEQYF,TGTGCCAGCAGTTCGTACTACGAGCAGTACTTC,TRBV6-7,TRBJ2-7,-,medium-sized
CASSLSISGNTIYF,TGTGCCAGCAGCTTATCTATCTCTGGAAACACCATATATTTT,TRBV11-3,TRBJ1-3,-,-
CASSMTGRNQPQHF,TGTGCCAGCAGCATGACGGGGCGCAATCAGCCCCAGCATTTT,TRBV11-3,TRBJ1-5,-,few
CASSFSEGGYTF,TGTGCCAGCAGCTTCTCCGAGGGCGGCTACACCTTC,TRBV9,TRBJ1-2,-,-
CASTRQAATEAFF,TGTGCCAGCACCCGACAGGCCGCCACTGAAGCTTTCTTT,TRBV28,TRBJ1-1,-,few
CASSPSGANVLTF,TGTGCCAGCTCACCGTCCGGGGCCAACGTCCTGACTTTC,TRBV18,TRBJ2-6,-,large
CASSQGDRPTYEQYF,TGCGCCAGCAGCCAAGGAGACAGGCCGACCTACGAGCAGTACTTC,TRBV4-1,TRBJ2-7,-,few
CASSSLPGYYGYTF,TGTGCCAGCAGCTCGTTACCAGGGTACTATGGCTACACCTTC,TRBV11-3,TRBJ1-2,-,-